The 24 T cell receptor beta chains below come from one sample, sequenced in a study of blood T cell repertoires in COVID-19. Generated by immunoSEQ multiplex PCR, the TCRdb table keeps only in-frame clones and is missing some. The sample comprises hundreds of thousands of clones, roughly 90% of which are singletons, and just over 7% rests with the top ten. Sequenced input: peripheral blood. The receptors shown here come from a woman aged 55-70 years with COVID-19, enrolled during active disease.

The CDR3 bases are TGCGCCAGCAGCCAAGATTTATTGGCTGAACTGTTTTTT. Translating gives CASSQDLLAELFF. This sequence joins TRBV4-1 and TRBJ1-4; D unresolved. Per germline, CDR1 MGHRA and CDR2 YSYEKL. This CDR3 has 13 residues. V lost 0 bases and J lost 12, with 11 bases in between.

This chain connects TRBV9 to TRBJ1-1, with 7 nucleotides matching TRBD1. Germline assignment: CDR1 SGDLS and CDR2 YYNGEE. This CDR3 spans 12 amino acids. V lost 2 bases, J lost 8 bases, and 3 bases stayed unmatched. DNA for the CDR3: TGTGCCAGCAGCGTCCGACAGGGCGAAGCTTTCTTT. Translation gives CASSVRQGEAFF.

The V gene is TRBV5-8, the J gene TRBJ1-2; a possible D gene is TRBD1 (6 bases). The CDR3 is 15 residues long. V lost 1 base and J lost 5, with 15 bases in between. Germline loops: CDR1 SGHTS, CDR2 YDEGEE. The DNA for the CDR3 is TGTGCCAGCAGCTTGTGGGGGCACCCGGGGTATGGCTACACCTTC. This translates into CASSLWGHPGYGYTF.

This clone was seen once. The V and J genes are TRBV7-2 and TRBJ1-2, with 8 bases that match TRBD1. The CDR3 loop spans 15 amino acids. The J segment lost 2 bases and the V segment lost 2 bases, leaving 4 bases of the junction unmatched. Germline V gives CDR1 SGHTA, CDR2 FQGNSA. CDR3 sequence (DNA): TGTGCCAGCAGCTTACAGACAGGGGCGAACTATGGCTACACCTTC. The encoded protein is CASSLQTGANYGYTF.

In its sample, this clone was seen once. The CDR3 reads CASSYSNLAPEQFF. The CDR3 nucleotides are TGTGCCAGCAGTTACTCCAATCTAGCCCCTGAGCAGTTCTTC. The rearrangement joins TRBV6-6 to TRBJ2-1; D is possibly TRBD2 (5 bases). Germline CDR1 reads MNHNY; CDR2 reads SVGAGI (reference sequence). Trimming pared 0 bases from V and 9 bases from J, leaving 12 bases between. The CDR3 is 14 residues long.

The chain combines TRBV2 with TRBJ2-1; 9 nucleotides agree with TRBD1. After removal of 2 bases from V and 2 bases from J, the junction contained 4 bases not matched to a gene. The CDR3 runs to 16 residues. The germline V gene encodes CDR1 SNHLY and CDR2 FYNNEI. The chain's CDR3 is CASSESGTGTYNEQFF. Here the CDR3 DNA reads TGTGCCAGCAGTGAATCCGGGACAGGGACCTACAATGAGCAGTTCTTC.

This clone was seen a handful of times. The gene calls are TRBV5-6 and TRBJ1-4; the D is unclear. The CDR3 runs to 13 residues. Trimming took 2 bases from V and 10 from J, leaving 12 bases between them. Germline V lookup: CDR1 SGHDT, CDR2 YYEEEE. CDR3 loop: CASSFLISGKLFF. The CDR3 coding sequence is TGTGCCAGCAGCTTCCTAATTAGTGGAAAACTGTTTTTT.

Here the CDR3 DNA reads TGTGCCAGCAGTTATCGCCAGGGAGGGGCTGAAGCTTTCTTT. Protein sequence: CASSYRQGGAEAFF. This chain joins TRBV6-5 and TRBJ1-1, with D possibly TRBD1 on 5 matching bases. Germline V CDR1 and CDR2: MNHEY, SVGAGI. V was cut by 3 bases and J by 6 bases, with 14 bases left in between. This CDR3 is 14 amino acids long.

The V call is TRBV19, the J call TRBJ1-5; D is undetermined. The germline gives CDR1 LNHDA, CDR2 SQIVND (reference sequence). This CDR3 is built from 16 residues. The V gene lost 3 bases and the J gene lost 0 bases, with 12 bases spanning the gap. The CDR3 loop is CASSIRALNSNQPQHF. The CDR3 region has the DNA TGTGCCAGTAGTATTCGAGCTCTGAATAGCAATCAGCCCCAGCATTTT.

Here the CDR3 reads CASSQAQALFVEAFF. In DNA, the CDR3 is TGCGCCAGCAGCCAAGCACAGGCCCTTTTCGTGGAAGCTTTCTTT. The chain carries TRBV4-3 and TRBJ1-1, with D possibly matching TRBD1 (5 bases). CDR3 length: 15 residues. Germline lookup yields CDR1 LGHNA and CDR2 YSLEER. Trimming took off 1 base at V and 8 bases at J, with 17 bases between the two ends.

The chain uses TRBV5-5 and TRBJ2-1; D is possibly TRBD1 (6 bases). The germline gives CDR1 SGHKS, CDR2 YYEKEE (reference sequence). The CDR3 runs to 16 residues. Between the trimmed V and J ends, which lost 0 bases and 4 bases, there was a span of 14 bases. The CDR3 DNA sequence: TGTGCCAGCAGCTTGGTGGGGACACCCTTTTACAATGAGCAGTTCTTC. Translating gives CASSLVGTPFYNEQFF.

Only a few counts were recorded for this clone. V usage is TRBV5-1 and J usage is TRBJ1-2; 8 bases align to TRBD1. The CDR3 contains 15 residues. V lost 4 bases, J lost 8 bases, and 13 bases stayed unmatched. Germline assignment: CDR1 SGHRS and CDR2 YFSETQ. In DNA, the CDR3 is TGCGCCAGCAGCCCCGGGATGGGACAGGTTTGGGGCTACACCTTC. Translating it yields CASSPGMGQVWGYTF.

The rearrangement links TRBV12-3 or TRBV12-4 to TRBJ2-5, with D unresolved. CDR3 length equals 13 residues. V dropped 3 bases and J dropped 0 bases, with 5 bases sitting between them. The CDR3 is CASSFSYQETQYF. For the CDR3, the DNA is TGTGCCAGCAGTTTCTCTTACCAAGAGACCCAGTACTTC.

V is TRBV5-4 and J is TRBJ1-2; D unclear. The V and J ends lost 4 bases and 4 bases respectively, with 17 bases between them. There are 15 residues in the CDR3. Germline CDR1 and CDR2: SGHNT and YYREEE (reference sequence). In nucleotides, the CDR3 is TGTGCCAGCAGCGCCAGCGGGGAGGGCCTCTATGGCTACACCTTC. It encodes CASSASGEGLYGYTF.

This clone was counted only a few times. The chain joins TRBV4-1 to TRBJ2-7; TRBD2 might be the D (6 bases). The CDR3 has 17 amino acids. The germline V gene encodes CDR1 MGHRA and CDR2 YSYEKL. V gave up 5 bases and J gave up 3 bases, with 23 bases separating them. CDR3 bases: TGCGCCAGCAGCACCCGAGCAGGGCTCCGGGGGATCTACGAGCAGTACTTC. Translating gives CASSTRAGLRGIYEQYF.

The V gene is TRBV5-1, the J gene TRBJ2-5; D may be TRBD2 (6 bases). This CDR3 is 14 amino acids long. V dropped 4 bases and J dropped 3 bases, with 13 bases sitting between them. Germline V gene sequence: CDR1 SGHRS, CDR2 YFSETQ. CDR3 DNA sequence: TGCGCCAGCAGCCACGGGACTCCTAAAGAGACCCAGTACTTC. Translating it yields CASSHGTPKETQYF. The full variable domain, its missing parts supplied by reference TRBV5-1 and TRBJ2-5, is KAGVTQTPRYLIKTRGQQVTLSCSPISGHRSVSWYQQTPGQGLQFLFEYFSETQRNKGNFPGRFSGRQFSNSRSEMNVSTLELGDSALYLCASSHGTPKETQYFGPGTRLLVL.

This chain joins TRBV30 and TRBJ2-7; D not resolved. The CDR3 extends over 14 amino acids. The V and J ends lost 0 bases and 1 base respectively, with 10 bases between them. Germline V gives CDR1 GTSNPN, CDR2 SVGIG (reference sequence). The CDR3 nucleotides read TGTGCCTGGAGTGTAATAAGAGTTTCCTACGAGCAGTACTTC. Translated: CAWSVIRVSYEQYF.

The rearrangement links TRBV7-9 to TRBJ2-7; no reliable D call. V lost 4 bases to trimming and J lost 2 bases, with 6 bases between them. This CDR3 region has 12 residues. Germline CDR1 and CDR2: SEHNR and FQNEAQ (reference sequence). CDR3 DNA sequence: TGTGCCAGCAGCTCCACGGCCTACGAGCAGTACTTC. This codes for CASSSTAYEQYF.

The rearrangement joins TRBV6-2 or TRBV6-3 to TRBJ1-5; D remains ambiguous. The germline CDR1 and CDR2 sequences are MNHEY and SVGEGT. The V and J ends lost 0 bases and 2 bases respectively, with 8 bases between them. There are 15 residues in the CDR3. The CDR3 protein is CASSYSGEGNQPQHF. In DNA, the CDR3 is TGTGCCAGCAGTTACTCCGGGGAGGGCAATCAGCCCCAGCATTTT.

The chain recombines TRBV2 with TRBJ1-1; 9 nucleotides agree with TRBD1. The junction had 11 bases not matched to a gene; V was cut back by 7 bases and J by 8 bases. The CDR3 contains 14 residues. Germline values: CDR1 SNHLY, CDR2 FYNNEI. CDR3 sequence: CASNLLTGGEEAFF. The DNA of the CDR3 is TGTGCCAGCAACCTACTGACAGGGGGAGAAGAAGCTTTCTTT.

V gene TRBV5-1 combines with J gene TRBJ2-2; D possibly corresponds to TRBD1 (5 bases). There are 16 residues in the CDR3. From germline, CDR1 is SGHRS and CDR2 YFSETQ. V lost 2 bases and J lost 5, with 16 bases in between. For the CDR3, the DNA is TGCGCCAGCAGCTTCGTCGACAGTCCGCGGACCGGGGAGCTGTTTTTT. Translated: CASSFVDSPRTGELFF.

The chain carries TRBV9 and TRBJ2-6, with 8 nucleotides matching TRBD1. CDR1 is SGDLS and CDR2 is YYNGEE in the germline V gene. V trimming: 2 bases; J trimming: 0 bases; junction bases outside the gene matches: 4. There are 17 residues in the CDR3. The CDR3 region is CASSVGTGSSGANVLTF. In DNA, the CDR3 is TGTGCCAGCAGCGTCGGGACAGGCTCCTCTGGGGCCAACGTCCTGACTTTC.

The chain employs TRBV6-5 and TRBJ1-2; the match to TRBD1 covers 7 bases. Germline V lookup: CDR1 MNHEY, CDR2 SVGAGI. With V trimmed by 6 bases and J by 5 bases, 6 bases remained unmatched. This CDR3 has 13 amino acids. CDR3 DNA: TGTGCCAGCAGCCCCGGGACAGATTATGGCTACACCTTC. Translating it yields CASSPGTDYGYTF.

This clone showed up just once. The DNA for the CDR3 is TGTGCCAGCAGTGCGAAGACCACAACAACTAAATCTGCAACTAATGAAAAACTGTTTTTT. Its protein is CASSAKTTTTKSATNEKLFF. The chain couples TRBV2 to TRBJ1-4; D ambiguous. CDR3 length: 20 residues. From germline, CDR1 is SNHLY and CDR2 FYNNEI. V dropped 4 bases and J dropped 0 bases, with 24 bases sitting between them.